This is a list of T cell receptor beta chains from one sample in a study of tumor-infiltrating lymphocytes in glioblastoma multiforme. Using its own MiXCR run on the multiplex PCR reads, TCRdb lists one record per CDR3 protein. Of 25,000 to 40,000 distinct CDR3 sequences listed, about 64% are singletons. Sequenced material: brain tumor tissue. The source is a male donor with glioblastoma. CDR3s include the opening cysteine and the closing phenylalanine or tryptophan. D genes are given only for firm matches. Clone size is shown for a subset of rows, as once, few, many or a class of expanded clone.

TRBJ1-5 | . | . | TRBV6-6 | TGTGCCAGAAGTTCTCAGGCGAGAGCTCAGTCCCAGCATTTT | CARSSQARAQSQHF
TRBJ2-1 | . | TRBD1 | TRBV28 | TGTGCCAGCAGCTATGGAGGGACAGGGGGCATGAATGAGCAGTTCTTC | CASSYGGTGGMNEQFF
TRBJ2-2 | few | . | TRBV12-3/TRBV12-4 | TGTGCCAGCACCCTTAAAGGGTTGGGCACCGGAGAGCTGTTTTTT | CASTLKGLGTGELFF
TRBJ2-7 | few | . | TRBV4-2 | TGTGTCGGCAGCCATGGGGTAGGGGAGGACGAGCAGTACTTC | CVGSHGVGEDEQYF
TRBJ2-5 | . | . | TRBV20-1 | TGCAGTGCCAAACCGCTATCGGTGACAGAAGAGACCCAATACTTC | CSAKPLSVTEETQYF
TRBJ2-3 | . | . | TRBV11-3 | TGTGAAAGCGGCTTAAGAAGCACAGATACGCAGTATTTT | CESGLRSTDTQYF
TRBJ2-7 | medium-sized | . | TRBV6-5 | TGTGCCAGCAGTTACTTCTCGGCAAGCCAGTACGAGCAGTACTTC | CASSYFSASQYEQYF
TRBJ2-5 | . | TRBD2 | TRBV28 | TGTCCCAGCAGTGCGCCAGGGACGGGGGGAGAGACCCAGTACTTC | CPSSAPGTGGETQYF
TRBJ2-5 | few | . | TRBV12-3/TRBV12-4 | TGTGCCAGCAGTCTCCCGGGGAGGGAGACCCAGTACTTC | CASSLPGRETQYF
TRBJ2-3 | few | . | TRBV4-1 | TGCGCCAACAGCCAAGATATTCAAGACTTCACAGATACGCAGTATTTT | CANSQDIQDFTDTQYF
TRBJ1-3 | many | . | TRBV28 | TGTGCCAGCCTTGATCATATACAGGGAGCCGGAAACACCATATATTTT | CASLDHIQGAGNTIYF
TRBJ2-4 | many | TRBD1 | TRBV6-5 | TGTGCCAGCTGGCCAGGGACAGGGCAAAACATTCAGTACTTC | CASWPGTGQNIQYF
TRBJ2-3 | . | TRBD2 | TRBV12-3/TRBV12-4 | TGTGCCATCAGTCGACTAGCGGGAGTAACAGATACGCAGTATTTT | CAISRLAGVTDTQYF
TRBJ2-1 | many | . | TRBV20-1 | TGCAGTGCTAACCCGAGTAGGTATGAGCAGTTCTTC | CSANPSRYEQFF
TRBJ2-7 | many | TRBD1 | TRBV14 | TGTGCCACCAGACAGGGGGTTGTCGGCTACGAGCAGTACTTC | CATRQGVVGYEQYF
TRBJ1-5 | . | . | TRBV29-1 | TGCAGCCCCCAGGGGCATCAGACCACAGATACGCAGCATTTT | CSPQGHQTTDTQHF
TRBJ1-2 | . | TRBD1 | TRBV20-1 | TGCAGTACTAAACTGACGGGACAGGGGAGCTATGGCTACACCTTC | CSTKLTGQGSYGYTF
TRBJ2-1 | many | TRBD1 | TRBV5-1 | TGCGCCAGCAGCTTGGGGACAGGGGTCTACAATGAGCAGTTCTTC | CASSLGTGVYNEQFF
TRBJ2-1 | . | TRBD2 | TRBV10-3 | TGTGCCATCAGTGATGAGACTAGCAGTGAGCTGTTCTTC | CAISDETSSELFF
TRBJ2-2 | . | TRBD2 | TRBV11-2 | TGTGCCAGCAGCGGAGAGGGACTAGCGGGGACTGGGGAGCTGTTTTTT | CASSGEGLAGTGELFF
TRBJ2-3 | . | . | TRBV11-2 | TGTGCCAGCAGCTTAGATGGTACACCGGATACTCAGTATTTT | CASSLDGTPDTQYF
TRBJ1-5 | . | . | TRBV10-2 | TGCGCCAGCAGACCATTGGCGGCAGGGGATCAGCTCCAGCATTTT | CASRPLAAGDQLQHF
TRBJ1-2 | few | . | TRBV29-1 | TGCAGCGTTGAAGACCGCAGGGTCGGTGGCTACACCTTC | CSVEDRRVGGYTF
TRBJ2-1 | . | . | TRBV12-3/TRBV12-4 | TGTGCCAGCAGTTTCTTGAACAGGCGGAGAAGTGAGCAGTTCTTC | CASSFLNRRRSEQFF
TRBJ2-3 | . | . | TRBV11-2 | TGTGCCAGTAGCCCCCGACCCAGCATAGATACGCAGTATTTT | CASSPRPSIDTQYF
TRBJ2-7 | many | . | TRBV6-6 | TGTGCCAGCAGCCTTGACAGGCTAAGCTCCTACGAGCAGTACTTC | CASSLDRLSSYEQYF
TRBJ2-7 | . | . | TRBV6-2/TRBV6-3 | TGTGCCAGCAGCCCTGGAGAGCACGTGAGCTCCGAGCAGTACTTC | CASSPGEHVSSEQYF
TRBJ2-1 | many | . | TRBV30 | TGTGCCTGGAGTCGAGGACTTGGTGACAATGAGCAGTTCTTC | CAWSRGLGDNEQFF
TRBJ2-7 | . | . | TRBV20-1 | TGCAGTGCTGGAGAGGACAGCGGAAACTACGAGCAGTACTTC | CSAGEDSGNYEQYF
TRBJ2-7 | many | TRBD2 | TRBV6-5 | TGTGCCAGTGCCGGGACTAGCGGGAACGATTATAGCGAGCAGTACTTC | CASAGTSGNDYSEQYF
TRBJ2-7 | many | TRBD2 | TRBV20-1 | TGCAGTGCTAGAGGGCGCGGGAGGGACTACGAGCAGTACTTC | CSARGRGRDYEQYF
TRBJ2-2 | . | . | TRBV18 | TGTGCCAGCTCACCCGAGGATGATACCACCGGGGAGCTGTTTTTT | CASSPEDDTTGELFF
TRBJ2-7 | . | . | TRBV29-1 | TGCAGTGCCCTAGGGACAAAGTACGAGCGGTACTTC | CSALGTKYERYF
TRBJ2-5 | . | . | TRBV19 | TGTGCCAGTAGTATGAGGGGGGGGACCCAGTACTTC | CASSMRGGTQYF
TRBJ2-1 | once | . | TRBV5-6 | TGTGCCAGCACCATATATGGACACCCGGCCCCTAATGAGCAGTTCTTC | CASTIYGHPAPNEQFF
TRBJ2-1 | . | . | TRBV20-1 | TGCGGTGCCAGGGAGGCTGGCTCCTACAATAAGCAGTTCTTC | CGAREAGSYNKQFF